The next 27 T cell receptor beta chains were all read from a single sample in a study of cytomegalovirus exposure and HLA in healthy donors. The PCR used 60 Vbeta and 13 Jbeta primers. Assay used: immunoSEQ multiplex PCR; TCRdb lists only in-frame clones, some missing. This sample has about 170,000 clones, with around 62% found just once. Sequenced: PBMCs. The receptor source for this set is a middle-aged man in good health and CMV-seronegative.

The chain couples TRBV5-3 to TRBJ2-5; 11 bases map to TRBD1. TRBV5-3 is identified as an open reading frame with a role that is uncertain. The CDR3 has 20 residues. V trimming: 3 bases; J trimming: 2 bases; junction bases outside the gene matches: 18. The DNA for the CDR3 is TGTGCCAGAAGCTGGGGGAGGACAGGGGGCTACCACGATAGGCAAGAGACCCAGTACTTC. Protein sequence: CARSWGRTGGYHDRQETQYF.

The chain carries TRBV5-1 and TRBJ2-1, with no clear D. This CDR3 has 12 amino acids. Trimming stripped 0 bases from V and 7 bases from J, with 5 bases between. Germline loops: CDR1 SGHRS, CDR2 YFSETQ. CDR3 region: CASSLERNEQFF. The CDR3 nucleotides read TGCGCCAGCAGCTTGGAGAGGAATGAGCAGTTCTTC.

The DNA of the CDR3 is TGTGCCAGCAGCTTGGGAGCGGGGGCCTCCTACGAGCAGTACTTC. Translated: CASSLGAGASYEQYF. The chain links TRBV5-6 to TRBJ2-7; 8 bases align to TRBD2. Germline trimming cut 0 bases from V and 0 bases from J; bases unmatched to any gene: 2. Per germline, CDR1 SGHDT and CDR2 YYEEEE. This CDR3 contains 15 residues. Full variable domain (remainder filled in from reference TRBV5-6 and TRBJ2-7): DAGVTQSPTHLIKTRGQQVTLRCSPKSGHDTVSWYQQALGQGPQFIFQYYEEEERQRGNFPDRFSGHQFPNYSSELNVNALLLGDSALYLCASSLGAGASYEQYFGPGTRLTVT.

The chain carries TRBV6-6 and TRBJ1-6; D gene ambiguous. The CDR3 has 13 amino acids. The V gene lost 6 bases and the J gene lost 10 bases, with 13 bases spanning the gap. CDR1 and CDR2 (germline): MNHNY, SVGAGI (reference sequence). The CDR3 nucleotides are TGTGCCAGCAGACCCCTGAGCGGATCACCCCTCCACTTT. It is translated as CASRPLSGSPLHF.

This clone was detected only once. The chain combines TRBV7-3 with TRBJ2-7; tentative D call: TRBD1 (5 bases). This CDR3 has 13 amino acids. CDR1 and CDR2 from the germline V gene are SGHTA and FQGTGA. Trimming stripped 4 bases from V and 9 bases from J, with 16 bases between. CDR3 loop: CASSSGDSNLQYF. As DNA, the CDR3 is TGTGCCAGCAGCTCGGGCGACAGTAACCTGCAGTACTTC.

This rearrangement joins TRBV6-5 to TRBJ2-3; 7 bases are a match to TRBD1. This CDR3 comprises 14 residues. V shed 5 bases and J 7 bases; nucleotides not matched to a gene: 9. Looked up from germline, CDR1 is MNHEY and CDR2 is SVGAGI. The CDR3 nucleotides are TGTGCCAGCAGTCCCGACAGGGAACGAAATACGCAGTATTTT. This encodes CASSPDRERNTQYF.

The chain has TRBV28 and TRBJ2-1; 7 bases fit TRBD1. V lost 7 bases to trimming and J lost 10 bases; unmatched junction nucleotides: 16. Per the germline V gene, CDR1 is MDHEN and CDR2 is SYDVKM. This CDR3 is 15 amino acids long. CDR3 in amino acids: CASNTPGQRPLEQFF. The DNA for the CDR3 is TGTGCCAGCAATACCCCGGGACAGAGGCCCTTAGAGCAGTTCTTC. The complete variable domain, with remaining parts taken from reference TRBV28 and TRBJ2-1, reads DVKVTQSSRYLVKRTGEKVFLECVQDMDHENMFWYRQDPGLGLRLIYFSYDVKMKEKGDIPEGYSVSREKKERFSLILESASTNQTSMYLCASNTPGQRPLEQFFGPGTRLTVL.

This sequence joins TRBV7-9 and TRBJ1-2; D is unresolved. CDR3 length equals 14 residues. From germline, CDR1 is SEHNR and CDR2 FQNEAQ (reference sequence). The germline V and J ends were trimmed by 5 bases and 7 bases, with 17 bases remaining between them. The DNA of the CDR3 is TGTGCCAGCAGCCCCAACGACCCCGGAGGTGGCTACACCTTC. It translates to CASSPNDPGGGYTF.

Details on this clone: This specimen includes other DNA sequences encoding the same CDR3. In DNA, the CDR3 is TGCAGCGTTGAACGGGAGACCCAGTACTTC. It codes for CSVERETQYF. The chain links TRBV29-1 to TRBJ2-5; D call uncertain. The CDR3 is 10 residues long. Germline V lookup: CDR1 SQVTM, CDR2 ANQGSEA. V was trimmed by 2 bases and J by 5 bases, leaving 3 bases between them.

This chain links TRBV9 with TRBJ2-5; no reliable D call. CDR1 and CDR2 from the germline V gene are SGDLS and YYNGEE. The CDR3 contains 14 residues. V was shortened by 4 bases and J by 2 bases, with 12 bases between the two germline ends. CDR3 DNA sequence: TGTGCCAGCAGCTTAGGGCAGCGACAAGAGACCCAGTACTTC. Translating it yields CASSLGQRQETQYF.

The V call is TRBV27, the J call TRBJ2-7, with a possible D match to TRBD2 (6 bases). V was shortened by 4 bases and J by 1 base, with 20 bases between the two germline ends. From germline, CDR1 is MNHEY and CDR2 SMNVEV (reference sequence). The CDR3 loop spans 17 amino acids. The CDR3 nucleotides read TGTGCCAGCAGTTCGACCCGGACTATTAGCGGTTCCTACGAGCAGTACTTC. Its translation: CASSSTRTISGSYEQYF.

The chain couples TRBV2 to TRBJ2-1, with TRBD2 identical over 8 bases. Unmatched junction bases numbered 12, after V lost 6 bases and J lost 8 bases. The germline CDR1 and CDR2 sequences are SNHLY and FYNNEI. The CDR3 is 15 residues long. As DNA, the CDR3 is TGTGCCAGCAGCGAGGGTGGCGGGGGGTTATATGAGCAGTTCTTC. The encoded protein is CASSEGGGGLYEQFF.

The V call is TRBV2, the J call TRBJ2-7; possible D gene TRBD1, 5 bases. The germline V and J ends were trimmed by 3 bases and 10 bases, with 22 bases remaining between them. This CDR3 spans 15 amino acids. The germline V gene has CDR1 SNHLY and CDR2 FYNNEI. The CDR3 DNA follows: TGTGCCAGCAGTGACGCTAGGACATCAATCCCACTTCAGTACTTC. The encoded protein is CASSDARTSIPLQYF.

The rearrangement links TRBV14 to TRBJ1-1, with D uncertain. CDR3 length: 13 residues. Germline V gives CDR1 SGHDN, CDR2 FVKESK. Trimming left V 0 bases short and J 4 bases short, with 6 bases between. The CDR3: CASSQEPSTEAFF. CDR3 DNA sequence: TGTGCCAGCAGCCAAGAGCCCAGCACTGAAGCTTTCTTT.

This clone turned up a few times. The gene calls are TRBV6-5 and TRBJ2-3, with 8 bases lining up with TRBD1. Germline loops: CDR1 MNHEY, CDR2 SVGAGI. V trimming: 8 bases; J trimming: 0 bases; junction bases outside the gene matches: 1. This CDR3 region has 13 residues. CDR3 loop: CASRDRSTDTQYF. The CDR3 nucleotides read TGTGCCAGCCGGGACAGGAGCACAGATACGCAGTATTTT.

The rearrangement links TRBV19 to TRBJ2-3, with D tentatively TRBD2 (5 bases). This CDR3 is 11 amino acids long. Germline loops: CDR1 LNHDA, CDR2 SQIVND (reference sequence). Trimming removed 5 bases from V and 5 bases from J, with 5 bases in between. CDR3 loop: CASSRGDTQYF. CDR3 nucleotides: TGTGCCAGTAGTCGGGGAGATACGCAGTATTTT.

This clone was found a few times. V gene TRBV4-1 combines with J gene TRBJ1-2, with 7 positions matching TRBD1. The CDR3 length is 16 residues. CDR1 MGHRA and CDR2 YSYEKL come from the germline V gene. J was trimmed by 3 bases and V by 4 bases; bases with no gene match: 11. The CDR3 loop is CASSLRQGPSHYGYTF. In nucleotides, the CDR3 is TGCGCCAGCAGCCTGCGACAGGGCCCGAGTCACTATGGCTACACCTTC.

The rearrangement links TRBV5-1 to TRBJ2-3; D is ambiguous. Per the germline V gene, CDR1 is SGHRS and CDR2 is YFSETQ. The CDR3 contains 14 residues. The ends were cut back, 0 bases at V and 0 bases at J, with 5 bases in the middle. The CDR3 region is CASSLGQSTDTQYF. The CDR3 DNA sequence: TGCGCCAGCAGCTTGGGACAAAGCACAGATACGCAGTATTTT.

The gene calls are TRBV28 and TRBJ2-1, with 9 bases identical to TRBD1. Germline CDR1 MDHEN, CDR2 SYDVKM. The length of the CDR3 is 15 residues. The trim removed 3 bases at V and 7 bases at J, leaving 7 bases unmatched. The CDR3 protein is CASSLSGTGYNEQFF. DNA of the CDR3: TGTGCCAGCAGTTTGTCGGGGACAGGGTATAATGAGCAGTTCTTC.

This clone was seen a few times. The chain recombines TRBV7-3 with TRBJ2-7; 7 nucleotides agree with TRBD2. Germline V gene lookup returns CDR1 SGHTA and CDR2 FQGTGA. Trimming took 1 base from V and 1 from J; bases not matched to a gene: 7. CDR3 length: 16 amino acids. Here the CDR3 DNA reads TGTGCCAGCAGCTTAAGTGGCGGGAGTCTTTCCTACGAGCAGTACTTC. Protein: CASSLSGGSLSYEQYF.

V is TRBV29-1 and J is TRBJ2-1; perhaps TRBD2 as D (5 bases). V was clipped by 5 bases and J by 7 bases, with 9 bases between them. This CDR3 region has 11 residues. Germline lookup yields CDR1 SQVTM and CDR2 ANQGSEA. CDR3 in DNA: TGCAGCGTTACTAGGGCGAATGAGCAGTTCTTC. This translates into CSVTRANEQFF.

The CDR3 protein is CASSLRSGGPDTQYF. CDR3 in DNA: TGTGCCAGCAGTTTAAGGAGCGGGGGGCCAGATACGCAGTATTTT. V is TRBV27 and J is TRBJ2-3, with 9 positions matching TRBD2. The CDR3 is made up of 15 amino acids. V lost 2 bases and J lost 4; bases outside the gene matches: 4. Germline V gene sequence: CDR1 MNHEY, CDR2 SMNVEV (reference sequence).

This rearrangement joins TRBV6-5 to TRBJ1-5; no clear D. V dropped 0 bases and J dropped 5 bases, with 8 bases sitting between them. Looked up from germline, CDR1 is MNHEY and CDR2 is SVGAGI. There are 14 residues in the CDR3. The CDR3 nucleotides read TGTGCCAGCAGTTACTCGCACAAAGATCAGCCCCAGCATTTT. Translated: CASSYSHKDQPQHF.

The CDR3 loop is CASSLGDEQYF. In nucleotides, the CDR3 is TGTGCCAGCAGCCTGGGAGACGAGCAGTACTTC. V and J are TRBV5-5 and TRBJ2-7; weak D call: TRBD2 (5 bases). Germline V gives CDR1 SGHKS, CDR2 YYEKEE (reference sequence). Deletions cut 4 bases from V and 5 bases from J, with 7 bases between. The length of the CDR3 is 11 residues.

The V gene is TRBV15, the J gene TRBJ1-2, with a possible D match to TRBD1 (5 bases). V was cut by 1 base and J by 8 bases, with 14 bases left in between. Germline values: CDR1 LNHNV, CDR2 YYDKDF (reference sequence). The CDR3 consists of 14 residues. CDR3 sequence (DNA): TGTGCCACCAGCAGAGTGGGGCAGGGTGAAGGCTACACCTTC. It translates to CATSRVGQGEGYTF.

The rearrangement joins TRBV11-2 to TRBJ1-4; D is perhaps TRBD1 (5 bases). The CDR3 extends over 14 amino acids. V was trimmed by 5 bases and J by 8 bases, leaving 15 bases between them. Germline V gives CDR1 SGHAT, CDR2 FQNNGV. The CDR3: CASSLLLAGEKLFF. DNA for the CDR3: TGTGCCAGCAGCCTTCTCTTGGCAGGGGAAAAACTGTTTTTT.

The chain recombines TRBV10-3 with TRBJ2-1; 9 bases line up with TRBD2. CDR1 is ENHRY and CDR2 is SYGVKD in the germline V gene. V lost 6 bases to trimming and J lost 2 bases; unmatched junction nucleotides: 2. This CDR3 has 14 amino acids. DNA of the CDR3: TGTGCCATCAGGGTAGCGGGGGCCTACAATGAGCAGTTCTTC. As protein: CAIRVAGAYNEQFF.